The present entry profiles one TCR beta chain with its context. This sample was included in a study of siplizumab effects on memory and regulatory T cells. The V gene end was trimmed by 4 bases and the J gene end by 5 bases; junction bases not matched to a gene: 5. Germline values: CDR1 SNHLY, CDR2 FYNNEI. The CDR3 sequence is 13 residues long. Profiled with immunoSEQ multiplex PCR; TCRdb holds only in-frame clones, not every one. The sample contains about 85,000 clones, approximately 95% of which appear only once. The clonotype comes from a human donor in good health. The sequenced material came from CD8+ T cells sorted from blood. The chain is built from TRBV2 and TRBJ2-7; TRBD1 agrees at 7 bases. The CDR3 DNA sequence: TGTGCCAGCAGTGGAGACAGGGCGGACGAGCAGTACTTC. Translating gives CASSGDRADEQYF.